This T cell receptor (beta chain) is from a study of blood T cells in healthy people across ages. The study, taken as a whole, reports: A roughly linear fall in TCR beta diversity per million T cells was seen with increasing age.

The use of a sample-barcoded 5' primer and a J-beta primer mix characterized a second PCR of roughly 6 to 12 cycles. TCRdb reprocessed the 5' RACE reads via MiXCR and lists one record per CDR3 protein. The sample comprises over 750,000 distinct CDR3 sequences, around 25% of which are singletons, and under 10% rests with the top ten. For this clonotype: Antigen unknown.

A further study also used this sample, focusing on T cells of mothers and their children. Per that study: No clone of persistent microchimeric T cells was detected.

The sequence derives from a boy between 10 and 17 years old in good health. The sequenced material came from blood.

Here the CDR3 reads CASSGLVGTRGLEQYF. In DNA form, the CDR3 reads TGTGCCAGCAGTGGATTAGTCGGGACTCGTGGGCTCGAGCAGTACTTC. The chain employs TRBV27 and TRBJ2-7; D is perhaps TRBD2 (6 bases). Trimming shortened V by 5 bases and J by 6 bases, and 23 bases separated the two germline ends. Germline assignment: CDR1 MNHEY and CDR2 SMNVEV (reference sequence). The length of the CDR3 is 16 residues.